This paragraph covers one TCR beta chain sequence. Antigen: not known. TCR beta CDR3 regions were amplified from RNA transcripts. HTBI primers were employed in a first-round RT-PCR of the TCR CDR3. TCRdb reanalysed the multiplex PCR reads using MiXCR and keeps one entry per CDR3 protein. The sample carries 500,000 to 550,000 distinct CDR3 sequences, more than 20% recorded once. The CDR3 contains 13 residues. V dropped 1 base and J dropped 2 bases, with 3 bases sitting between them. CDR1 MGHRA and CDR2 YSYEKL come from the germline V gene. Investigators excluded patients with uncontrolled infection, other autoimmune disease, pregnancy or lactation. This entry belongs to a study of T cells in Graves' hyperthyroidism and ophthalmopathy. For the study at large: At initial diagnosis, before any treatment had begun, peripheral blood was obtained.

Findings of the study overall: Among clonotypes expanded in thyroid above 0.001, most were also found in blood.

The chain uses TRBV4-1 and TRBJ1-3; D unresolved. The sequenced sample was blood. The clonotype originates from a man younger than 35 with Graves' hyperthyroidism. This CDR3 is CASSQGPGNTIYF. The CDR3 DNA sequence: TGCGCCAGCAGCCAAGGGCCTGGAAACACCATATATTTT.